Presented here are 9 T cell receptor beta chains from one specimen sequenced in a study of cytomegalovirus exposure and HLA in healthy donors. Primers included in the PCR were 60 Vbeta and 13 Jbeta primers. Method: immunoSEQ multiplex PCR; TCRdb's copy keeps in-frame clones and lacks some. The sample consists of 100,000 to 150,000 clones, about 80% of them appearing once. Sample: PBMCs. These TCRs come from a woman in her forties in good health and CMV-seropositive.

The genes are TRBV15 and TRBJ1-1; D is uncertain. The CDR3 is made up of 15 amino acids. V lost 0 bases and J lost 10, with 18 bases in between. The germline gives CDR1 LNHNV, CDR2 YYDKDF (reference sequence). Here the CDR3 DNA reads TGTGCCACCAGCAGAGATTACAGAAGACAAGCGGGAGCTTTCTTT. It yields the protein CATSRDYRRQAGAFF.

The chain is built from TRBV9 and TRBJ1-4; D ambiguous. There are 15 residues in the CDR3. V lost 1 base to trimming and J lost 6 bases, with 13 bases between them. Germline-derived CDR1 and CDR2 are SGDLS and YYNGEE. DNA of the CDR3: TGTGCCAGCAGCGTAAGGACTGGGATGGATGAAAAACTGTTTTTT. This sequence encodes CASSVRTGMDEKLFF.

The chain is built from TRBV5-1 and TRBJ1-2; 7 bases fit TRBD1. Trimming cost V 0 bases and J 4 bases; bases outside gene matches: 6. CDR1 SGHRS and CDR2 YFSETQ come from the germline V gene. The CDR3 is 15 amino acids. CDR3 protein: CASSLGGQLTYGYTF. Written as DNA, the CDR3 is TGCGCCAGCAGCTTGGGGGGACAGCTTACCTATGGCTACACCTTC.

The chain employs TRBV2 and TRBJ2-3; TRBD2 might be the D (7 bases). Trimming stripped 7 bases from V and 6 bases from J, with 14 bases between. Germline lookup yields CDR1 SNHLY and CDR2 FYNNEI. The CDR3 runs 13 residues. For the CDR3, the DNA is TGTGCCAGCAACCGGGGGGCTGGGGATACGCAGTATTTT. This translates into CASNRGAGDTQYF.

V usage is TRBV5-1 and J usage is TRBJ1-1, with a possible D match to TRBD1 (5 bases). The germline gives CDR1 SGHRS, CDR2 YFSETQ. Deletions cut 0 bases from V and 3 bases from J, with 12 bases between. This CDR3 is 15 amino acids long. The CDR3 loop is CASSLGRVSDTEAFF. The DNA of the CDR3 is TGCGCCAGCAGCTTGGGCAGGGTCTCGGACACTGAAGCTTTCTTT.

The CDR3 is CASSLKGDGNTIYF. The CDR3 DNA follows: TGCGCCAGCAGCTTGAAGGGAGACGGAAACACCATATATTTT. The chain links TRBV5-1 to TRBJ1-3; D unclear. This CDR3 has 14 amino acids. Per germline, CDR1 SGHRS and CDR2 YFSETQ. The V gene lost 1 base and the J gene lost 4 bases, with 9 bases spanning the gap.

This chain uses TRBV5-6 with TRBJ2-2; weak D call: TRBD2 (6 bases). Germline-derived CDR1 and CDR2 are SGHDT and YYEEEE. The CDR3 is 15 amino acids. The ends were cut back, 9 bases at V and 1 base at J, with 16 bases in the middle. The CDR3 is CATLKVGGNTGELFF. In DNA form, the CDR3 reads TGTGCCACCCTGAAGGTGGGAGGGAACACCGGGGAGCTGTTTTTT.

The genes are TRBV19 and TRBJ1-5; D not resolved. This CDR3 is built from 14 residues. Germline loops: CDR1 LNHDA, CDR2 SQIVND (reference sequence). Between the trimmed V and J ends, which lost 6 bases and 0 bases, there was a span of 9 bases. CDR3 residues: CASRLDHSNQPQHF. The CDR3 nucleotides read TGTGCCAGTAGGCTAGATCATAGCAATCAGCCCCAGCATTTT.

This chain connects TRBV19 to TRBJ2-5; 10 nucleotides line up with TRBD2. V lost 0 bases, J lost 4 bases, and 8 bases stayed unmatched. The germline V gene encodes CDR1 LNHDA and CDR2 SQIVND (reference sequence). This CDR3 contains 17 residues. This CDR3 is CASSIDGKRGGRETQYF. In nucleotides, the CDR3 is TGTGCCAGTAGTATAGATGGGAAGCGGGGGGGCCGAGAGACCCAGTACTTC. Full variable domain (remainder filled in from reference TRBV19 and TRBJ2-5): DGGITQSPKYLFRKEGQNVTLSCEQNLNHDAMYWYRQDPGQGLRLIYYSQIVNDFQKGDIAEGYSVSREKKESFPLTVTSAQKNPTAFYLCASSIDGKRGGRETQYFGPGTRLLVL.